The 19 T cell receptor beta chains reported below all come from one sample, sequenced in a study of CD8 T cells in ankylosing spondylitis. TCRdb fed the 5' RACE reads into MiXCR, producing one record per CDR3 protein. The repertoire consists of hundreds of thousands of distinct CDR3 sequences, with around 21% occurring once and the leading ten covering 3.5%. Sequencing used blood, either unsorted or a sorted T cell fraction (not recorded which). The source of these receptors is a female donor with ankylosing spondylitis or in good health (not recorded which).

The chain is built from TRBV6-1 and TRBJ2-7, with 7 positions matching TRBD2. CDR3 length: 15 residues. Germline-derived CDR1 and CDR2 are MNHNS and SASEGT. J lost 0 bases, V lost 5 bases, and 7 bases had no gene match. Here the CDR3 reads CASSRDYDSSYEQYF. The CDR3 bases are TGTGCCAGCAGTCGGGACTACGATAGCTCCTACGAGCAGTACTTC.

The rearrangement joins TRBV15 to TRBJ1-4; D might be TRBD1 (5 bases). V shed 0 bases and J shed 2 bases, with 7 bases lying between them. The germline V gene encodes CDR1 LNHNV and CDR2 YYDKDF (reference sequence). The CDR3 runs 15 residues. CDR3 protein: CATSRDRATNEKLFF. As DNA, the CDR3 is TGTGCCACCAGCAGAGACAGGGCGACTAATGAAAAACTGTTTTTT.

A few counts support this clonotype. This chain joins TRBV20-1 and TRBJ1-1; no definite D call. Germline V lookup: CDR1 DFQATT, CDR2 SNEGSKA (reference sequence). The CDR3 runs 11 residues. V lost 6 bases, J lost 11 bases, and 16 bases lay in between. CDR3 DNA: TGCAGTGCCATGAAGAAGGGTTCGGCTTTCTTT. Protein sequence: CSAMKKGSAFF.

The J gene is TRBJ2-7, the V gene TRBV20-1; 9 positions match TRBD2. The CDR3 contains 13 residues. Germline V CDR1 and CDR2: DFQATT, SNEGSKA (reference sequence). The V segment lost 6 bases and the J segment 2 bases; nucleotides outside the gene matches: 5. CDR3 amino acids: CSALSGSTYEQYF. DNA for the CDR3: TGCAGTGCGCTTAGCGGGAGCACCTACGAGCAGTACTTC.

DNA of the CDR3: TGTGCCAGCACTGGTGAGGGCTTAGACCAGGGCTCCTACAATGAGCAGTTCTTC. This gives the protein CASTGEGLDQGSYNEQFF. The V call is TRBV28, the J call TRBJ2-1; possibly TRBD1 or TRBD2 for D (5 bases each). Germline loops: CDR1 MDHEN, CDR2 SYDVKM. Trimming shortened V by 7 bases and J by 0 bases, and 22 bases separated the two germline ends. This CDR3 has 18 amino acids.

This chain links TRBV6-2 or TRBV6-3 with TRBJ2-7; 12 bases are shared with TRBD2. The CDR3 contains 13 residues. J gave up 7 bases and V 7 bases, and 5 bases lay outside the gene matches. CDR1 is MNHEY, CDR2 SVGEGT, per germline. CDR3 bases: TGTGCCAGCACCAACGGACTAGCGGGAGAGCAGTACTTC. It translates to CASTNGLAGEQYF.

This clonotype was counted only a few times. V and J are TRBV5-1 and TRBJ1-1, with unresolved D. This CDR3 is 14 amino acids long. Germline V lookup: CDR1 SGHRS, CDR2 YFSETQ. V lost 4 bases and J lost 1, with 11 bases in between. This CDR3 is CASSQRVGNTEAFF. The CDR3 nucleotides are TGCGCCAGCAGCCAAAGGGTCGGGAACACTGAAGCTTTCTTT.

There are a few counts of this clonotype. CDR3 protein: CASSLGGTLSYNEQFF. DNA of the CDR3: TGCGCCAGCAGCTTGGGGGGGACTTTATCCTACAATGAGCAGTTCTTC. The chain is built from TRBV5-1 and TRBJ2-1; maybe TRBD2 (6 bases). CDR3 length: 16 amino acids. The V gene lost 0 bases and the J gene lost 1 base, with 11 bases spanning the gap. CDR1 and CDR2 from the germline V gene are SGHRS and YFSETQ.

This clonotype was seen more than once but under ten times. V gene TRBV5-2 combines with J gene TRBJ2-7; TRBD2, the table's D call, lacks a check against the DNA. TRBV5-2 is a recognized pseudogene. The CDR3 runs to 21 residues. The CDR3: CASSLIRTRPSFPSVSYEQYF. The CDR3 coding sequence is TGTGCCAGCAGCTTGATCAGGACCCGACCCTCGTTTCCGAGCGTGAGCTACGAGCAGTACTTC.

This sequence joins TRBV6-2 or TRBV6-3 and TRBJ2-1, with unresolved D. Trimming shortened V by 2 bases and J by 1 base, and 9 bases separated the two germline ends. The CDR3 spans 15 residues. Germline values: CDR1 MNHEY, CDR2 SVGEGT. CDR3 in amino acids: CASSYERRSYNEQFF. The CDR3 DNA is TGTGCCAGCAGTTACGAGCGAAGATCCTACAATGAGCAGTTCTTC.

This clonotype has only a few counts. V usage is TRBV5-6 and J usage is TRBJ2-5, with a tentative D call TRBD1 (6 bases). The CDR3 sequence is 15 residues long. V lost 0 bases and J lost 3, with 12 bases in between. The germline CDR1 and CDR2 sequences are SGHDT and YYEEEE. Here the CDR3 reads CASSLVRTAKETQYF. The DNA for the CDR3 is TGTGCCAGCAGCTTGGTACGGACAGCCAAAGAGACCCAGTACTTC.

This clonotype was counted between two and nine times. The rearrangement links TRBV7-2 to TRBJ2-1, with D perhaps TRBD2 (6 bases). Trimming stripped 1 base from V and 5 bases from J, with 9 bases between. This CDR3 spans 14 amino acids. Germline CDR1 reads SGHTA; CDR2 reads FQGNSA. CDR3: CASSLGSGHNEQFF. CDR3 bases: TGTGCCAGCAGCTTAGGTAGCGGACACAATGAGCAGTTCTTC.

The rearrangement links TRBV3-1 to TRBJ2-5; maybe TRBD1 (5 bases). Trimming cost V 1 base and J 2 bases, with 11 bases left between them. The CDR3 contains 15 residues. The germline CDR1 and CDR2 sequences are LGHDT and YNNKEL (reference sequence). This chain's CDR3 is CASSQVRGYQETQYF. CDR3 nucleotides: TGTGCCAGCAGCCAAGTTAGGGGATATCAAGAGACCCAGTACTTC.

This chain connects TRBV28 to TRBJ2-7; tentative D call: TRBD1 (6 bases). Germline CDR1 MDHEN, CDR2 SYDVKM. V was cut by 8 bases and J by 4 bases, with 18 bases left in between. This CDR3 is 14 amino acids long. CDR3 loop: CASLKSGVSYEQYF. The DNA for the CDR3 is TGTGCCAGCTTGAAATCAGGGGTGAGTTACGAGCAGTACTTC. The full variable domain, its missing parts supplied by reference TRBV28 and TRBJ2-7, is DVKVTQSSRYLVKRTGEKVFLECVQDMDHENMFWYRQDPGLGLRLIYFSYDVKMKEKGDIPEGYSVSREKKERFSLILESASTNQTSMYLCASLKSGVSYEQYFGPGTRLTVT.

This clonotype turned up a few times. The chain couples TRBV20-1 to TRBJ2-1; 12 nucleotides match TRBD2. Germline V gene sequence: CDR1 DFQATT, CDR2 SNEGSKA (reference sequence). Trimming removed 3 bases from V and 6 bases from J; junction bases left unmatched: 6. This CDR3 has 15 amino acids. The CDR3 DNA reads TGCAGTGCTAGTATACTAGCGGGAGGCTTCAATGAGCAGTTCTTC. Protein sequence: CSASILAGGFNEQFF.

This clonotype came up a few times. This chain connects TRBV10-3 to TRBJ1-6, with TRBD1 as a possible D gene (5 bases). The CDR3 is 14 amino acids. The germline V gene encodes CDR1 ENHRY and CDR2 SYGVKD. V was pared by 4 bases and J by 10 bases, with 14 bases between. This chain's CDR3 is CAISGLDNGSPLHF. For the CDR3, the DNA is TGTGCCATCAGTGGTCTGGACAACGGCTCACCCCTCCACTTT.

There are a few counts of this clonotype. The chain recombines TRBV5-1 with TRBJ2-1, with D hard to call. Between the trimmed V and J ends, which lost 4 bases and 2 bases, there was a span of 10 bases. This CDR3 has 14 residues. CDR1 is SGHRS and CDR2 is YFSETQ in the germline V gene. The CDR3: CASSNRNTYNEQFF. The CDR3 DNA is TGCGCCAGCAGCAACCGGAACACCTACAATGAGCAGTTCTTC.

This chain connects TRBV5-1 to TRBJ2-5; 9 positions match TRBD2. Germline-derived CDR1 and CDR2 are SGHRS and YFSETQ. Losses at the gene ends were 0 bases for V and 3 bases for J; bases not matched to a gene: 0. This CDR3 comprises 14 residues. CDR3 nucleotides: TGCGCCAGCAGCTTGGCTAGCGGGGAAGAGACCCAGTACTTC. Amino acids: CASSLASGEETQYF.

The chain carries TRBV7-9 and TRBJ2-1; D uncertain. V was clipped by 9 bases and J by 2 bases, with 11 bases between them. The CDR3 spans 13 residues. Germline loops: CDR1 SEHNR, CDR2 FQNEAQ (reference sequence). Written as DNA, the CDR3 is TGTGCCAGAACCGAGTCTACCTACAATGAGCAGTTCTTC. Encoded protein: CARTESTYNEQFF.